This TCR beta chain stems from a study of neoadjuvant nivolumab and ipilimumab in lung cancer. Study-wide background: The combination arm added day-1 ipilimumab 1 mg/kg to nivolumab 3 mg/kg on days 1, 15, 29.

On this clone: Antigen unknown.

Measured with immunoSEQ multiplex PCR; TCRdb has only the in-frame clones, and not every one. The sample gives 20,000 or so clones, more than 75% of which show up once; 6.5% to 9% is in the top ten. The study, taken as a whole, reports: A small number of samples were TCR sequenced. Compared with tumor-adjacent uninvolved lung, resected tumors showed greater richness and clonality.

V trimming: 4 bases; J trimming: 5 bases; junction bases outside the gene matches: 6. The length of the CDR3 is 14 residues. Germline V lookup: CDR1 SGHNT, CDR2 YYREEE (reference sequence). The V and J genes are TRBV5-4 and TRBJ2-5, with 9 bases lining up with TRBD2. The source is an adult with non-small cell lung cancer. Source: tumor tissue, taken after neoadjuvant nivolumab, alone or with ipilimumab, at or shortly before surgery. The CDR3 loop reads CASSPSLAGETQYF. In nucleotides, the CDR3 is TGTGCCAGCAGCCCATCCCTAGCGGGGGAGACCCAGTACTTC.